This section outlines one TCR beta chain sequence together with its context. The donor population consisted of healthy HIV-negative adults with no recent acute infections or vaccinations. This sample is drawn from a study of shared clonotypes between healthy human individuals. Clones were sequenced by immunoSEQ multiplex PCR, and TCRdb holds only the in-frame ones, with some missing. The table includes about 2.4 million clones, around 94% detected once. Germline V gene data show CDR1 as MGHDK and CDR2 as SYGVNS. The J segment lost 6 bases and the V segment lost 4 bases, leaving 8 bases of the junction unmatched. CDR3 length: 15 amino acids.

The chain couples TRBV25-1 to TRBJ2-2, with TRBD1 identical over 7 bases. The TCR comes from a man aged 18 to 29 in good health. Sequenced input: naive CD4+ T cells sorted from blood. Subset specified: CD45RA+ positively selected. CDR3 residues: CASSGPRQGPGELFF. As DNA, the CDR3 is TGTGCCAGCAGTGGGCCAAGACAGGGCCCCGGGGAGCTGTTTTTT.